Sequencing of this TCR beta chain was carried out in a study of blood T cell repertoires in COVID-19. Clones were read by immunoSEQ multiplex PCR, and TCRdb kept only the in-frame ones, dropping some. Among roughly 440,000 clones listed, approximately 90% were seen once. The ends lost 5 bases at V and 4 bases at J; junction bases unmatched: 6. The CDR3 loop spans 14 amino acids. From germline, CDR1 is SGHTA and CDR2 FQGNSA. The sequence was collected from a woman aged 45-65 years with COVID-19, enrolled during active disease. Sequenced: peripheral blood. The V gene is TRBV7-2, the J gene TRBJ2-5; 8 bases match TRBD2. CDR3 protein: CASSPERGSETQYF. The DNA for the CDR3 is TGTGCCAGCAGCCCAGAGCGGGGGTCAGAGACCCAGTACTTC.